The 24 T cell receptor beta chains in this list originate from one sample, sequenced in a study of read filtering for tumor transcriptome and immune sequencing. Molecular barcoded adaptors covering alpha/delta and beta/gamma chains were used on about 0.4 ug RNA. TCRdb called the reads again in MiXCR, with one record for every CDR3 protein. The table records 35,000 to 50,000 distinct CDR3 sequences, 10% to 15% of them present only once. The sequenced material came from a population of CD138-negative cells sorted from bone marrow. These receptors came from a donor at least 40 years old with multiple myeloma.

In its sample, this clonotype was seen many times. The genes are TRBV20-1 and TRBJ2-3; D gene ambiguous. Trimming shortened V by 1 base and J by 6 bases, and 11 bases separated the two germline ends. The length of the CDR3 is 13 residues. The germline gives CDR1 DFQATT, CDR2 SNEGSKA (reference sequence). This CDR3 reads CSARGSGVDTQYF. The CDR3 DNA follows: TGCAGTGCTAGAGGATCTGGCGTGGATACGCAGTATTTT.

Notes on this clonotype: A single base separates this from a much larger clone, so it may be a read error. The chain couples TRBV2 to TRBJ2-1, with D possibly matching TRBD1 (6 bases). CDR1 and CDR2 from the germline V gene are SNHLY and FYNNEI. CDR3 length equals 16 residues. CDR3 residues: CASSQQGPSSYSEQFF. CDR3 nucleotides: TGTGCCAGCAGCCAACAGGGTCCCTCGTCCTACAGTGAGCAGTTCTTC.

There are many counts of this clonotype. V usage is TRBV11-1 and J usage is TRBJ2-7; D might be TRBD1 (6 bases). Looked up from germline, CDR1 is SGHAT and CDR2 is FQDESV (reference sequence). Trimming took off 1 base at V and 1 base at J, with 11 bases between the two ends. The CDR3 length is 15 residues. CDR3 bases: TGTGCCAGCAGCTTAGATGGGACAAAATCCTACGAGCAGTACTTC. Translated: CASSLDGTKSYEQYF.

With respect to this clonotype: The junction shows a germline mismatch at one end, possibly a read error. CDR3 nucleotides: TGTGCCAGCAGTTTACTTTCCGTGGTGGAAAAACTGTTCTTT. It codes for CASSLLSVVEKLFF. The V and J genes are TRBV28 and TRBJ1-4; D not certain. The CDR3 loop spans 14 amino acids. Per the germline V gene, CDR1 is MDHEN and CDR2 is SYDVKM.

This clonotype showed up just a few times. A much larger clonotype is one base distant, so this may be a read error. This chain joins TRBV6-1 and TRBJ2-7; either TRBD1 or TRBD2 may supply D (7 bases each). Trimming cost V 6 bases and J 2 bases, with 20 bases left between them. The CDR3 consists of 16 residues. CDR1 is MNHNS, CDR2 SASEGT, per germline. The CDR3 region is CASRGFQGGRTYEQYF. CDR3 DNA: TGTGCCAGCAGAGGCTTCCAGGGGGGGCGGACCTACGAGCAGTACTTC.

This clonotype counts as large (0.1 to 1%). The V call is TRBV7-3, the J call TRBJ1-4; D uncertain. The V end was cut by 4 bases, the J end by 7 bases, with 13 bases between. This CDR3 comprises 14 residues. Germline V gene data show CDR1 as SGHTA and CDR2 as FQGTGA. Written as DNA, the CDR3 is TGTGCCAGCAGCTCAGGAACGGAAGGTGAAAAACTGTTTTTT. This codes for CASSSGTEGEKLFF. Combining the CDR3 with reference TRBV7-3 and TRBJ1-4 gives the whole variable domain GAGVSQTPSNKVTEKGKYVELRCDPISGHTALYWYRQSLGQGPEFLIYFQGTGAADDSGLPNDRFFAVRPEGSVSTLKIQRTERGDSAVYLCASSSGTEGEKLFFGSGTQLSVL.

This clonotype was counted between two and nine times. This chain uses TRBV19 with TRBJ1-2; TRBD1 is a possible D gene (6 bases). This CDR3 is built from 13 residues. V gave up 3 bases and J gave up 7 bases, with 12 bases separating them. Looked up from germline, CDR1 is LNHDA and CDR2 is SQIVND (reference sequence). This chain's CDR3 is CASSIGGTSGYTF. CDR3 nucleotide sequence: TGTGCCAGTAGTATTGGGGGCACCTCTGGCTACACCTTC.

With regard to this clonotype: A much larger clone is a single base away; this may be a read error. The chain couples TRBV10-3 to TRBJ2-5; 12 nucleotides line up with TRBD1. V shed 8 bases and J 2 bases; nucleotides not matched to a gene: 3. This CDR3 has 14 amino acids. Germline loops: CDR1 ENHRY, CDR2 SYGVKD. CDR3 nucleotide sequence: TGTGCCATCCGGGACAGGGGGCCTCAAGAGACCCAGTACTTC. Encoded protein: CAIRDRGPQETQYF.

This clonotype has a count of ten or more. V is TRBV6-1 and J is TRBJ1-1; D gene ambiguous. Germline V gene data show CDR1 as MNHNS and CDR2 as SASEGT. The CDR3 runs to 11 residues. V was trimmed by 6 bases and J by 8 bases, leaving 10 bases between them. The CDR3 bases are TGTGCCAGCAGGGACGTTATCGAAGCTTTCTTT. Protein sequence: CASRDVIEAFF.

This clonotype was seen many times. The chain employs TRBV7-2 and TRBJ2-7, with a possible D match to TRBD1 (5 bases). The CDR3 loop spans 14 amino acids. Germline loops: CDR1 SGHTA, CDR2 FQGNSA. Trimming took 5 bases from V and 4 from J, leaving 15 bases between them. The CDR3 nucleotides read TGTGCCAGCAGCCCCACAGGCGGACCATACGAGCAGTACTTC. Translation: CASSPTGGPYEQYF.

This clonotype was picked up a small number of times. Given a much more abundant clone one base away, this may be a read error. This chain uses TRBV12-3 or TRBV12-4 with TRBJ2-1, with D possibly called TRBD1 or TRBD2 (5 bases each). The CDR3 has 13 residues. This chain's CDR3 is CASRMGEQNGQFF. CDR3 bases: TGTGCCAGCAGGATGGGGGAGCAGAATGGGCAGTTCTTC.

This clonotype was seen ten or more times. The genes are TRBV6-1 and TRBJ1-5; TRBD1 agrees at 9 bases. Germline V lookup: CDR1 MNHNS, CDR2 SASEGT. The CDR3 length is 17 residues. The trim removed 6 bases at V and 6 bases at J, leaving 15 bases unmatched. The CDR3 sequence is CASRPGTGRLWVQPQHF. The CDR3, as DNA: TGTGCCAGCAGACCCGGGACAGGGAGACTTTGGGTTCAGCCCCAGCATTTT.

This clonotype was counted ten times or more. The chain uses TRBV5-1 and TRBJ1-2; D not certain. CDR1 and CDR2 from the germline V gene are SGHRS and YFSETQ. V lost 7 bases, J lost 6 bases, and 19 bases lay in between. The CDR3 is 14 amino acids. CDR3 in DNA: TGCGCCAGCTCTTACAAGGGTGCAGTGGATGGCTACACCTTC. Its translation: CASSYKGAVDGYTF.

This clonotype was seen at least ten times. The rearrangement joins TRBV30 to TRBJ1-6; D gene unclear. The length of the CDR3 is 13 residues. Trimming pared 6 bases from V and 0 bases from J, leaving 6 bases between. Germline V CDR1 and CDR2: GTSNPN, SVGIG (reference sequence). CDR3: CACTNSYNSPLHF. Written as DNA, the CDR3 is TGTGCCTGTACTAACTCCTATAATTCACCCCTCCACTTT.

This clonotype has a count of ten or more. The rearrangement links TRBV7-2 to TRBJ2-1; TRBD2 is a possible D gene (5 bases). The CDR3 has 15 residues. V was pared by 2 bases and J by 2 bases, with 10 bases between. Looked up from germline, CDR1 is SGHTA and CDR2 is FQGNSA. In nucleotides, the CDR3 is TGTGCCAGCAGCTTATCCGGGGTGACCTACAATGAGCAGTTCTTC. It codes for CASSLSGVTYNEQFF.

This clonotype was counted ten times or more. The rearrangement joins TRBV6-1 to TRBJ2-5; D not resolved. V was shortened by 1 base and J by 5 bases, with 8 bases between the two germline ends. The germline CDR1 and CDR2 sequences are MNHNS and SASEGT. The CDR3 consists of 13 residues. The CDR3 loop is CASSEVFRETQYF. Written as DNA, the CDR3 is TGTGCCAGCAGTGAAGTCTTTCGGGAGACCCAGTACTTC.

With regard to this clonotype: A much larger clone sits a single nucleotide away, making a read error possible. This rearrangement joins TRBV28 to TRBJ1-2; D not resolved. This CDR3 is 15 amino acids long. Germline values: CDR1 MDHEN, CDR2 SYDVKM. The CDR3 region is CASESGGVANYGHTF. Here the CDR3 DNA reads TGTGCCAGCGAGTCCGGAGGTGTAGCTAACTATGGCCACACCTTC.

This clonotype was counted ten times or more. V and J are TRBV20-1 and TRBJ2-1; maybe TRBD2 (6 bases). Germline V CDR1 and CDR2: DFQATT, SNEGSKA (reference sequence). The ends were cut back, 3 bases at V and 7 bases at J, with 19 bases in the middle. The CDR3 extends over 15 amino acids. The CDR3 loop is CSASDPGLGKNEQFF. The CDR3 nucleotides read TGCAGTGCTAGTGATCCGGGACTTGGAAAAAATGAGCAGTTCTTC.

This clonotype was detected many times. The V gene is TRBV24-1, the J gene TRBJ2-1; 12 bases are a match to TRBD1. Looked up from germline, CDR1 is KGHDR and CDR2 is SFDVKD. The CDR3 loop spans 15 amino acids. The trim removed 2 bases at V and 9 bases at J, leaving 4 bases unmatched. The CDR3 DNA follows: TGTGCCACCAGTGATTCGGGACAGGGGGCCGGTGAGCAGTTCTTC. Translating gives CATSDSGQGAGEQFF.

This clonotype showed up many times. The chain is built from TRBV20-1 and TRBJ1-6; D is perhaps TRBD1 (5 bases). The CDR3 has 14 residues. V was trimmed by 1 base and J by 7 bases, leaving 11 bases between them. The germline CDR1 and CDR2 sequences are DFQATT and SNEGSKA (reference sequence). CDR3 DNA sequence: TGCAGTGCTAGAGTAACGGGGCGGAATTCACCCCTCCACTTT. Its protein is CSARVTGRNSPLHF.

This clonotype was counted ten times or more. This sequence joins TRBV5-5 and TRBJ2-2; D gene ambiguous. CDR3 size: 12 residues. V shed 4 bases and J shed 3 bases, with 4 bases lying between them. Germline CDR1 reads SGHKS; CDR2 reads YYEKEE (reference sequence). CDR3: CASSTHTGELFF. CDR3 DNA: TGTGCCAGCAGCACACACACCGGGGAGCTGTTTTTT.

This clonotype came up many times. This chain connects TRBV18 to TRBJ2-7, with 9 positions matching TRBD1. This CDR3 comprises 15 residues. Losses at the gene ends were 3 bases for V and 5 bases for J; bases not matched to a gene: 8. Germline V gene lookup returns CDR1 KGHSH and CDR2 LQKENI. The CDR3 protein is CASSPPGQGGHEQYF. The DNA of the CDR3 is TGTGCCAGCTCACCCCCGGGACAGGGAGGGCACGAGCAGTACTTC.

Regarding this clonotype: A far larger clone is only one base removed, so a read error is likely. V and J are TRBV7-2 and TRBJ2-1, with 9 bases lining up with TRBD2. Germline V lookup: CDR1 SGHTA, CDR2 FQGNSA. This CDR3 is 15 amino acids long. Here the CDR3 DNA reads TGTGCCAGCAGCTTAGTGCGGGGGGGGAGGGATGAGCAGTCCTTC. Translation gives CASSLVRGGRDEQSF.

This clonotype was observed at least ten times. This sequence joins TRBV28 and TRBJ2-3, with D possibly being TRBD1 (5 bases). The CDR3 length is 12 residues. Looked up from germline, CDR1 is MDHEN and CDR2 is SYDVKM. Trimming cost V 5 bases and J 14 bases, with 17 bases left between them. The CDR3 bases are TGTGCCAGCAGTCTCGGACAAGGATCGTGGTATTTT. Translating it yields CASSLGQGSWYF.